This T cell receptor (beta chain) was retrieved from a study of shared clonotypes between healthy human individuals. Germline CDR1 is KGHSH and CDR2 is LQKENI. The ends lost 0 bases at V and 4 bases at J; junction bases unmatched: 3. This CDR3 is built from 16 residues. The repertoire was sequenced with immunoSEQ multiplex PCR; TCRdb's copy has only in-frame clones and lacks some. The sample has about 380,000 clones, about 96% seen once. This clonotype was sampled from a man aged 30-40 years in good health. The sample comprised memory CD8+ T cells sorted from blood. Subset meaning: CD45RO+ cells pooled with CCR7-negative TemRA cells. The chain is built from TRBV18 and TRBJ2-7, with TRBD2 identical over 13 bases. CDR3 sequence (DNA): TGTGCCAGCTCACCACCGGGACTAGCGGGAATATACGAGCAGTACTTC. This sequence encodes CASSPPGLAGIYEQYF.